The clone carrying this T cell receptor (beta chain) turned up a few times. Its antigen is not known. One entry per CDR3 protein, called by TCRdb with MiXCR from the 5' RACE reads. This sample has 40,000 or so distinct CDR3 sequences; roughly 2.5% occur once, and the top ten carry about 4.5%. The data originate from a study of CD8 T cells in ankylosing spondylitis. Whole-study results and caveats: Made up of eight or nine highly homologous variants, a TCR beta motif appeared characteristic of ankylosing spondylitis blood.

This TCR was sampled from a male donor with ankylosing spondylitis or in good health (not recorded which). The sequenced sample was blood, either unsorted or a sorted T cell fraction (not recorded which).

In nucleotides, the CDR3 is TGTGCCAGCAGCCCGGGACAGGTGGGGCCCTACGAGCAGTACTTC. Translated, it gives CASSPGQVGPYEQYF. This chain uses TRBV9 with TRBJ2-7; 8 bases agree with TRBD1. V was clipped by 4 bases and J by 2 bases; unmatched bases: 8. The CDR3 consists of 15 residues. CDR1 SGDLS and CDR2 YYNGEE come from the germline V gene.